These 6 T cell receptor beta chains share one sample of origin, sequenced in a study of T cell responses to AZD1222 COVID-19 vaccine. Here immunoSEQ multiplex PCR was the method, and the copy in TCRdb shows in-frame clones only, minus some. The top ten clones hold about 10% of a sample with approximately 110,000 clones, about 90% of them seen once. The starting material was peripheral blood, obtained on day 0 of AZD1222 vaccination. The receptors stem from an adult in good health.

This chain joins TRBV7-3 and TRBJ2-2, with D maybe TRBD2 (5 bases). This CDR3 has 15 residues. Per the germline V gene, CDR1 is SGHTA and CDR2 is FQGTGA. V gave up 5 bases and J gave up 1 base, with 11 bases separating them. In nucleotides, the CDR3 is TGTGCCAGCAGCCGCTGGGCGGGGAACACCGGGGAGCTGTTTTTT. Translating it yields CASSRWAGNTGELFF.

The V and J genes are TRBV2 and TRBJ2-7; perhaps TRBD1 as D (6 bases). The CDR3 sequence is 13 residues long. V lost 6 bases and J lost 2, with 11 bases in between. Per germline, CDR1 SNHLY and CDR2 FYNNEI. CDR3 DNA: TGTGCCAGCAGACGGACAGCAACCTACGAGCAGTACTTC. Translating gives CASRRTATYEQYF.

J is TRBJ2-7 and V is TRBV5-4; TRBD1 matches at 7 bases. Germline assignment: CDR1 SGHNT and CDR2 YYREEE (reference sequence). This CDR3 spans 13 amino acids. The V gene end was trimmed by 2 bases and the J gene end by 3 bases; junction bases not matched to a gene: 2. The CDR3 sequence is CASSFDRVYEQYF. The CDR3 DNA reads as TGTGCCAGCAGCTTTGACAGGGTCTACGAGCAGTACTTC.

Only a few counts were recorded for this clone. The gene calls are TRBV28 and TRBJ1-5, with a weak D call TRBD1 (5 bases). The CDR3 length is 15 residues. Germline V gene sequence: CDR1 MDHEN, CDR2 SYDVKM. Trimming shortened V by 6 bases and J by 7 bases, and 19 bases separated the two germline ends. The CDR3 protein is CASSRKGQGRQPQHF. CDR3 bases: TGTGCCAGCAGCCGCAAGGGTCAGGGACGCCAGCCCCAGCATTTT. Combining the CDR3 with reference TRBV28 and TRBJ1-5 gives the whole variable domain DVKVTQSSRYLVKRTGEKVFLECVQDMDHENMFWYRQDPGLGLRLIYFSYDVKMKEKGDIPEGYSVSREKKERFSLILESASTNQTSMYLCASSRKGQGRQPQHFGDGTRLSIL.

CDR3 in amino acids: CASSEGGQAFQPQHF. The DNA for the CDR3 is TGTGCCAGCAGTGAAGGAGGACAGGCCTTTCAGCCCCAGCATTTT. The genes are TRBV6-1 and TRBJ1-5, with 7 positions matching TRBD1. This CDR3 region has 15 residues. The germline V gene has CDR1 MNHNS and CDR2 SASEGT. The ends lost 1 base at V and 6 bases at J; junction bases unmatched: 6.

The chain uses TRBV11-3 and TRBJ2-3; 13 bases are shared with TRBD2. There are 15 residues in the CDR3. J gave up 6 bases and V 6 bases, and 6 bases lay outside the gene matches. CDR1 and CDR2 from the germline V gene are SGHNT and YENEEA. CDR3: CASRQGTSGADTQYF. Here the CDR3 DNA reads TGTGCCAGCAGGCAAGGGACTAGCGGGGCCGATACGCAGTATTTT.